This T cell receptor (beta chain) is drawn from a study of shared clonotypes between healthy human individuals. Profiling relied on immunoSEQ multiplex PCR, and the TCRdb table lists in-frame clones only, not all of them. The sample has roughly 1,000,000 clones; approximately 78% are singletons. V shed 6 bases and J shed 1 base, with 12 bases lying between them. This CDR3 is 15 amino acids long. Germline V CDR1 and CDR2: SGHTA, FQGNSA. The specimen was memory CD4+ T cells from PBMCs. The subset: CD45RA-negative fraction. This rearrangement joins TRBV7-2 to TRBJ2-2, with D perhaps TRBD1 or TRBD2 (5 bases each). This TCR was sampled from a man between 18 and 29 years old in good health. Some clones in this sample may be carry-over from other donors' samples. CDR3 region: CASRFTGRNTGELFF. CDR3 nucleotide sequence: TGTGCCAGCAGGTTTACGGGACGGAACACCGGGGAGCTGTTTTTT.